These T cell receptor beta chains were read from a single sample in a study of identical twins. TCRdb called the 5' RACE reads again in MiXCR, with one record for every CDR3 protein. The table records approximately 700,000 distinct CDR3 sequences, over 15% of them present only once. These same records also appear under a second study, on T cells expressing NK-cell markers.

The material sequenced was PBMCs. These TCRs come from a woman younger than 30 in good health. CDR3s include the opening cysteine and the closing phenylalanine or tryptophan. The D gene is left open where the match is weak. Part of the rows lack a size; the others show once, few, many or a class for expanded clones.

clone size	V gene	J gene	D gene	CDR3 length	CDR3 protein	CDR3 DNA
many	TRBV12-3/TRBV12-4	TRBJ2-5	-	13	CASSLGAKETQYF	TGTGCCAGCAGTTTAGGGGCGAAAGAGACCCAGTACTTC
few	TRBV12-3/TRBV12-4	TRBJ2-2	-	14	CASSFAQTTGELFF	TGTGCCAGCAGTTTCGCGCAGACCACCGGGGAGCTGTTTTTT
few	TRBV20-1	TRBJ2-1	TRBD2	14	CSAPGGTSGSRQFF	TGCAGTGCTCCGGGCGGGACTAGCGGGAGTAGGCAGTTCTTC
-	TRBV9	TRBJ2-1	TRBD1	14	CASSAGTGVLGQFF	TGTGCCAGCAGCGCAGGGACAGGGGTTTTGGGGCAGTTCTTC
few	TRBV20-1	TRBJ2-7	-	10	CSGGAYEQYF	TGCAGTGGGGGGGCCTACGAGCAGTACTTC
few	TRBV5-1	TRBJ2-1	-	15	CASSLDAGSHNEQFF	TGCGCCAGCAGCTTGGACGCGGGGAGTCACAATGAGCAGTTCTTC
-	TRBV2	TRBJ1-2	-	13	CARGDGSRYGYTF	TGTGCCAGAGGGGACGGTTCACGCTATGGCTACACCTTC
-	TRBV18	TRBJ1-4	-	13	CASSPPGNEKLFF	TGTGCCAGCTCACCACCGGGTAATGAAAAACTGTTTTTT
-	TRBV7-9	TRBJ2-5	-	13	CASSKDGLETQYF	TGTGCCAGCAGCAAGGACGGGTTGGAGACCCAGTACTTC
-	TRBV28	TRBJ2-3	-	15	CASSLLDGLTDTQYF	TGTGCCAGCAGTTTATTAGACGGACTCACAGATACGCAGTATTTT
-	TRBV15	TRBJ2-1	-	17	CATSREWGTGQYNEQFF	TGTGCCACCAGCAGGGAATGGGGAACTGGACAGTACAATGAGCAGTTCTTC
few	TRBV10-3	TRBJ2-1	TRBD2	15	CASTLGGGAYNEQFF	TGTGCCTCGACCTTAGGCGGGGGAGCCTACAATGAGCAGTTCTTC
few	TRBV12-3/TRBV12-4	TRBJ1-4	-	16	CASSSYHRPLNEKLFF	TGTGCCAGCAGCTCCTACCACCGTCCCCTGAATGAAAAACTGTTTTTT